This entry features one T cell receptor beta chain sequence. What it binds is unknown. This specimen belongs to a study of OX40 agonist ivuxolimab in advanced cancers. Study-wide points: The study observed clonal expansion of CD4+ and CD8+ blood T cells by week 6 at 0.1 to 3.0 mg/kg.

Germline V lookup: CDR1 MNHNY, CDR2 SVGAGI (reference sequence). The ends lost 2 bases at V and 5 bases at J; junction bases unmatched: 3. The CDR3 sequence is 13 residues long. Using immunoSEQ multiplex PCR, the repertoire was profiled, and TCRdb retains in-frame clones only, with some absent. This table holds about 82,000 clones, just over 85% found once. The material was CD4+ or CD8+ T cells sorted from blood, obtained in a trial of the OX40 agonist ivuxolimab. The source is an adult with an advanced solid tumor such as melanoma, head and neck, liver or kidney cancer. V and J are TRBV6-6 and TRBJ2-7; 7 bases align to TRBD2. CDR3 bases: TGTGCCAGCAGTTACAGGCTAGCGGACGAGCAGTACTTC. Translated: CASSYRLADEQYF.